The text below deals with one TCR beta chain. CDR1 is SGHNT, CDR2 YYREEE, per germline (reference sequence). This CDR3 region has 17 residues. V trimming: 2 bases; J trimming: 2 bases; junction bases outside the gene matches: 8. Libraries were prepared by immunoSEQ multiplex PCR; TCRdb keeps only in-frame clonotypes and omits some of them. The sample contains approximately 180,000 clones, around 90% of which appear only once. This entry belongs to a study of T cell responses to AZD1222 COVID-19 vaccine. Source: peripheral blood, taken on day 0 of AZD1222 vaccination. The chain links TRBV5-4 to TRBJ1-2; TRBD1 agrees at 11 bases. The receptor was isolated from an adult in good health. The chain's CDR3 is CASSFTGQGARNYGYTF. DNA of the CDR3: TGTGCCAGCAGCTTTACCGGACAGGGGGCCCGGAACTATGGCTACACCTTC.